This is a list of T cell receptor beta chains from one sample in a study of blood T cell repertoires in COVID-19. Profiling relied on immunoSEQ multiplex PCR, and the TCRdb table lists in-frame clones only, not all of them. The table includes roughly 200,000 clones, more than 75% detected once. Sequenced material: peripheral blood. The receptor set was obtained from a man aged 55 to 70 who had recovered from COVID-19. Both conserved end residues are part of each CDR3. D genes are given only for firm matches. Size tells how often a clone was seen (once, few, many) or the class of an expanded clone, and some rows leave it out.

j_call clone_size v_call d_call cdr3_aa cdr3_nt
TRBJ1-2 - TRBV5-1 TRBD1 CASSKGGQGFGYTF TGCGCCAGCAGCAAAGGGGGACAGGGGTTCGGCTACACCTTC
TRBJ2-7 - TRBV5-1 TRBD1 CASSLRTGSPYEQYF TGCGCCAGCAGCTTACGGACAGGGAGCCCCTACGAGCAGTACTTC
TRBJ2-3 once TRBV29-1 TRBD1 CSVSPGTGIDTQYF TGCAGCGTTAGTCCCGGGACAGGGATAGATACGCAGTATTTT
TRBJ1-1 once TRBV5-4 TRBD1 CASSFGQGLGEAFF TGTGCCAGCAGCTTCGGACAGGGGTTGGGTGAAGCTTTCTTT
TRBJ2-7 once TRBV7-2 - CASSLGPDPLEQYF TGTGCCAGCAGCTTAGGGCCTGATCCCTTGGAGCAGTACTTC
TRBJ1-1 - TRBV7-6 - CASSLVAVGNTEAFF TGTGCCAGCAGCTTAGTCGCGGTCGGGAACACTGAAGCTTTCTTT
TRBJ1-2 - TRBV20-1 - CSASIYEGTPYGYTF TGCAGTGCTAGTATTTATGAGGGGACACCCTATGGCTACACCTTC
TRBJ1-1 - TRBV7-8 - CASSYVQAEAFF TGTGCCAGCAGCTACGTACAGGCGGAAGCTTTCTTT
TRBJ1-5 - TRBV18 TRBD1 CASSRDRARGDQPQHF TGTGCCAGCTCCCGGGACAGGGCCCGAGGGGATCAGCCCCAGCATTTT
TRBJ2-7 - TRBV6-4 - CASSAQLGSYEQYF TGTGCCAGCAGTGCCCAACTTGGCTCCTACGAGCAGTACTTC
TRBJ2-7 - TRBV4-1 TRBD1 CASSQEGTGSYEQYF TGCGCCAGCAGCCAAGAGGGGACAGGGTCCTACGAGCAGTACTTC
TRBJ1-4 - TRBV27 TRBD1 CASRTRTGGDYTGEKLFF TGTGCCAGCAGAACCCGGACAGGGGGCGATTATACGGGTGAAAAACTGTTTTTT
TRBJ1-1 - TRBV5-1 TRBD1 CASSPGGQGAGTEAFF TGCGCCAGCAGCCCGGGGGGACAGGGGGCGGGTACTGAAGCTTTCTTT
TRBJ2-4 - TRBV5-1 TRBD1 CASSPTGGNIQYF TGCGCCAGCAGCCCTACAGGGGGAAACATTCAGTACTTC
TRBJ1-2 - TRBV19 - CASSLWDTGQYGYTF TGTGCCAGTAGTCTGTGGGACACCGGCCAGTATGGCTACACCTTC
TRBJ1-1 - TRBV11-1 - CASSFQGGGTEAFF TGTGCCAGCAGCTTCCAGGGCGGGGGAACTGAAGCTTTCTTT
TRBJ2-3 few TRBV30 - CAWSVGVKDTQYF TGTGCCTGGAGTGTCGGGGTTAAGGATACGCAGTATTTT
TRBJ1-2 - TRBV7-3 TRBD1 CASSVSGTGPGYTF TGTGCCAGCAGCGTCTCCGGGACAGGCCCGGGCTACACCTTC
TRBJ2-2 - TRBV15 TRBD2 CATSRESSGVGELFF TGTGCCACCAGCAGAGAGAGTAGCGGGGTCGGGGAGCTGTTTTTT
TRBJ1-2 - TRBV28 - CASSPDMGYGYTF TGTGCCAGCAGTCCCGACATGGGCTATGGCTACACCTTC
TRBJ2-3 - TRBV19 TRBD2 CASRGTSGDRTDTQYF TGTGCCAGTAGGGGGACTAGCGGGGATCGCACAGATACGCAGTATTTT
TRBJ1-5 - TRBV12-3/TRBV12-4 - CASRLTILESQHF TGTGCCAGCAGACTCACCATTTTAGAGTCCCAGCATTTT
TRBJ1-5 - TRBV7-8 - CASSSAGANQPQHF TGTGCCAGCAGCTCGGCGGGAGCTAATCAGCCCCAGCATTTT
TRBJ1-2 - TRBV15 - CATSRVRIFRGYGYTF TGTGCCACCAGCAGAGTTCGGATCTTCCGAGGCTATGGCTACACCTTC
TRBJ2-1 - TRBV5-1 TRBD2 CASSLGSAGDNEQFF TGCGCCAGCAGCTTGGGTTCAGCGGGAGACAATGAGCAGTTCTTC
TRBJ2-2 once TRBV7-3 - CASSLSRVGGTGELFF TGTGCCAGCAGCTTAAGTAGGGTCGGGGGCACCGGGGAGCTGTTTTTT
TRBJ2-3 - TRBV5-4 TRBD2 CASSPGLASDTQYF TGTGCCAGCAGTCCGGGACTAGCGTCAGATACGCAGTATTTT
TRBJ1-5 - TRBV30 - CAWKSPGRNQPQHF TGTGCCTGGAAAAGCCCGGGGAGGAATCAGCCCCAGCATTTT
TRBJ1-1 - TRBV7-2 TRBD1 CASSLAGQGRRTEAFF TGTGCCAGCAGCTTAGCGGGACAGGGCAGAAGGACTGAAGCTTTCTTT
TRBJ2-7 - TRBV7-2 - CASSLKIGDNYEQYF TGTGCCAGCAGCTTAAAAATAGGGGACAACTACGAGCAGTACTTC
TRBJ1-6 - TRBV6-5 - CASSYGTLYSPLHF TGTGCCAGCAGTTACGGGACATTGTATTCACCCCTCCACTTT
TRBJ2-4 - TRBV5-1 TRBD1 CASSLGVQGKNIQYF TGCGCCAGCAGCTTGGGAGTACAGGGGAAAAACATTCAGTACTTC
TRBJ1-2 - TRBV7-3 - CASSSDSYGYTF TGTGCCAGCAGTTCCGACAGCTATGGCTACACCTTC
TRBJ1-2 - TRBV28 - CASSPTPPGKGYTF TGTGCCAGCAGTCCCACCCCCCCGGGGAAAGGCTACACCTTC
TRBJ2-5 - TRBV10-3 - CAISGTDVKETQYF TGTGCCATCAGTGGGACAGATGTAAAGGAGACCCAGTACTTC
TRBJ1-4 - TRBV18 - CASSPTGFGEKLFF TGTGCCAGCTCACCCACAGGGTTTGGGGAAAAACTGTTTTTT
TRBJ2-5 - TRBV5-8 - CASSLQMETQYF TGTGCCAGCAGCTTACAAATGGAGACCCAGTACTTC
TRBJ1-2 - TRBV6-2/TRBV6-3 - CASSPDRLGYGYTF TGTGCCAGCAGTCCCGACAGGCTGGGCTATGGCTACACCTTC
TRBJ1-5 - TRBV10-3 TRBD1 CAISQTGQGQPQHF TGTGCCATCAGCCAGACGGGACAGGGACAGCCCCAGCATTTT
TRBJ2-5 - TRBV6-5 - CASGGRQETQYF TGTGCCAGCGGGGGCAGGCAAGAGACCCAGTACTTC
TRBJ1-2 - TRBV19 TRBD1 CASSILDRGREYGYTF TGTGCCAGTAGTATTCTGGACAGGGGGCGAGAATATGGCTACACCTTC
TRBJ2-6 - TRBV4-2 - CASSPWDRAGSGANVLTF TGTGCCAGCAGCCCATGGGACCGCGCGGGATCTGGGGCCAACGTCCTGACTTTC
TRBJ1-1 - TRBV6-2/TRBV6-3 TRBD1 CASSLRDSWAEAFF TGTGCCAGCAGTCTACGGGACAGCTGGGCTGAAGCTTTCTTT
TRBJ2-3 - TRBV30 TRBD1 CAWNQQGVDTQYF TGTGCCTGGAACCAACAGGGGGTGGATACGCAGTATTTT
TRBJ2-5 - TRBV18 TRBD2 CASSPLTSGGLQETQYF TGTGCCAGCTCACCGCTGACTAGCGGGGGGCTACAAGAGACCCAGTACTTC
TRBJ1-6 - TRBV19 TRBD1 CASREWGGQDNSPLHF TGTGCCAGTAGGGAATGGGGGGGACAGGATAATTCACCCCTCCACTTT
TRBJ2-3 - TRBV5-1 - CASSLLQGDTQYF TGCGCCAGCAGCCTACTCCAGGGTGATACGCAGTATTTT
TRBJ1-1 - TRBV6-5 TRBD1 CASSDRGRGTEAFF TGTGCCAGCAGCGACAGGGGGCGAGGCACTGAAGCTTTCTTT
TRBJ2-7 - TRBV7-9 - CASSLVGLVQQYF TGTGCCAGCAGCTTAGTGGGACTTGTCCAGCAGTACTTC
TRBJ1-1 - TRBV5-1 - CASTSSTGNPEAFF TGCGCCAGCACTTCCTCTACGGGGAACCCTGAAGCTTTCTTT
TRBJ2-1 once TRBV7-9 - CASCRGAYNEQFF TGTGCCAGCTGCCGCGGGGCCTACAATGAGCAGTTCTTC
TRBJ1-4 once TRBV7-2 - CASSPRRAIEKLFF TGTGCCAGCAGCCCCCGCAGGGCGATTGAAAAACTGTTTTTT
TRBJ1-5 once TRBV2 - CASSDRVNQPQHF TGTGCCAGCAGTGACAGGGTCAATCAGCCCCAGCATTTT
TRBJ2-3 - TRBV7-2 - CASSLHTRFTDTQYF TGTGCCAGCAGCTTACATACTAGGTTCACAGATACGCAGTATTTT